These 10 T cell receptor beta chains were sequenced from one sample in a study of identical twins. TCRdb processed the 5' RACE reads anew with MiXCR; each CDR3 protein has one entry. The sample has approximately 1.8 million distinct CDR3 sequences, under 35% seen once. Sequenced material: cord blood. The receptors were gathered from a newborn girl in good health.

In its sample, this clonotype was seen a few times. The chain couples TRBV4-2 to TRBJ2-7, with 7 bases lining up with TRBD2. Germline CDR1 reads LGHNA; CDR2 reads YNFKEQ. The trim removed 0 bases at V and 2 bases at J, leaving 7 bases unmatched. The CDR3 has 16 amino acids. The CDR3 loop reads CASSQDPAGSTYEQYF. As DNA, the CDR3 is TGTGCCAGCAGCCAAGACCCAGCGGGAAGTACCTACGAGCAGTACTTC.

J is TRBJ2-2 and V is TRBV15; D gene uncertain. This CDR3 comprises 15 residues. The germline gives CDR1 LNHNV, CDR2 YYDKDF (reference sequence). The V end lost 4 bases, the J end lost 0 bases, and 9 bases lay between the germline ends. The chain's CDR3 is CATSTTGSNTGELFF. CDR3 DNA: TGTGCCACCAGCACTACCGGGTCGAACACCGGGGAGCTGTTTTTT.

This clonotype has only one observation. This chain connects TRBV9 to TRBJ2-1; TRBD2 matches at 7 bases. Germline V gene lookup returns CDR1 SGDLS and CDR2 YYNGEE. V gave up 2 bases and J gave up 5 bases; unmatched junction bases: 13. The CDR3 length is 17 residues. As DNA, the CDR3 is TGTGCCAGCAGCGTGGAAGCGAGCCTAGCGGTAAACAATGAGCAGTTCTTC. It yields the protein CASSVEASLAVNNEQFF.

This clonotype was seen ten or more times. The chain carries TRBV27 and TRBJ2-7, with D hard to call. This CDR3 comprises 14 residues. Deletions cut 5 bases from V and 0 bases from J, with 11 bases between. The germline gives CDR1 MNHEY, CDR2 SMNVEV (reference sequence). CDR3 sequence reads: CASSVSAYSYEQYF. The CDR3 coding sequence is TGTGCCAGCAGTGTTTCAGCCTACTCCTACGAGCAGTACTTC.

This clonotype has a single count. The CDR3 is CSATEGTWTSQNGNEQFF. DNA of the CDR3: TGCAGTGCTACGGAGGGAACTTGGACTTCTCAAAATGGGAATGAGCAGTTCTTC. The V and J genes are TRBV20-1 and TRBJ2-1; D is possibly TRBD2 (6 bases). CDR1 and CDR2 (germline): DFQATT, SNEGSKA (reference sequence). The V end was cut by 4 bases, the J end by 7 bases, with 29 bases between. The CDR3 sequence is 18 residues long.

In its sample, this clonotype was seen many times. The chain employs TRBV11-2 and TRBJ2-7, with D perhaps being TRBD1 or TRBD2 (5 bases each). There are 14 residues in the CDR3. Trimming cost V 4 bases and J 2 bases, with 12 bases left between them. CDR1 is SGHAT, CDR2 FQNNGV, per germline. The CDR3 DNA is TGTGCCAGCAGCTCCCACAGGAGGACCTACGAGCAGTACTTC. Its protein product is CASSSHRRTYEQYF.

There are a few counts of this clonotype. The DNA for the CDR3 is TGTGCCAGCAGCGTAGTTGGCGGCGGTGAGCAGTTCTTC. Protein: CASSVVGGGEQFF. The V call is TRBV9, the J call TRBJ2-1; no clear D. V was shortened by 0 bases and J by 9 bases, with 10 bases between the two germline ends. The CDR3 covers 13 residues. In germline, CDR1 is SGDLS, CDR2 YYNGEE.

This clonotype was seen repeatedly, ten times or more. The CDR3 protein is CASRRPSTDTQYF. CDR3 bases: TGTGCCAGCCGACGGCCTAGCACAGATACGCAGTATTTT. J is TRBJ2-3 and V is TRBV6-5; D ambiguous. There are 13 residues in the CDR3. Germline V lookup: CDR1 MNHEY, CDR2 SVGAGI. The germline V and J ends were trimmed by 8 bases and 0 bases, with 9 bases remaining between them.

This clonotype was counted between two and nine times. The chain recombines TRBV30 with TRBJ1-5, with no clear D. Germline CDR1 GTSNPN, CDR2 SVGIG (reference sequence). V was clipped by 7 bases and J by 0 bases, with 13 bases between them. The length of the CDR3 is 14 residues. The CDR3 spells CASSVGYSNQPQHF. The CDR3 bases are TGTGCCTCCAGCGTAGGATATAGCAATCAGCCCCAGCATTTT.

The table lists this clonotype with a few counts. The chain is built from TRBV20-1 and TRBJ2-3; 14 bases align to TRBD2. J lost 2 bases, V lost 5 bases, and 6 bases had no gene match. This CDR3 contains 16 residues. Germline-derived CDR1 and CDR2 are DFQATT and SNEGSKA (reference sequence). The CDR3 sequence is CSAGGTSGSNTDTQYF. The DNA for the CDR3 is TGCAGTGCTGGCGGGACTAGCGGGAGTAACACAGATACGCAGTATTTT.